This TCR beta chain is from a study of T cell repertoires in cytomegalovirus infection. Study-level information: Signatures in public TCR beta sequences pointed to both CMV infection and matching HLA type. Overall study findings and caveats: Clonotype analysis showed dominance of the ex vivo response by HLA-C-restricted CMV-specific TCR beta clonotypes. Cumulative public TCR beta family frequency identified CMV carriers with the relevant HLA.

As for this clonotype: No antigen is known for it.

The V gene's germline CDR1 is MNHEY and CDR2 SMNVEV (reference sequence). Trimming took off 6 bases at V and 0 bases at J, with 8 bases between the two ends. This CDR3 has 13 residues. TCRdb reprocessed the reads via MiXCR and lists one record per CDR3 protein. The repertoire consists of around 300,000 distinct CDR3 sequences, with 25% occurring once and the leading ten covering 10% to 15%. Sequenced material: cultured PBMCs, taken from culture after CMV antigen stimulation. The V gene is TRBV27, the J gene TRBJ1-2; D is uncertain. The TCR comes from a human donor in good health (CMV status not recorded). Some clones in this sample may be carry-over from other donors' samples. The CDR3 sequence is CASRKMSNYGYTF. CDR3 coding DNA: TGTGCCAGCAGGAAGATGTCTAACTATGGCTACACCTTC.